The 23 T cell receptor beta chains below were found in one sample sequenced in a study of radiation and T cells in renal cell carcinoma. Libraries were prepared by immunoSEQ multiplex PCR; TCRdb keeps only in-frame clonotypes and omits some of them. The table lists about 83,000 clones, approximately 82% of them singletons, with 2% to 3% in the top ten. This sample's time point: blood 4 weeks post-SBRT, at nephrectomy. Indicated treatment: 15 Gy SBRT to primary tumor, nephrectomy 4 weeks later. The sequences come from blood, collected from a patient whose treatment included radiotherapy and nephrectomy. The receptors here all came from a woman aged 55-70 years with renal cell carcinoma.

V and J are TRBV5-6 and TRBJ1-4; possible D gene TRBD1, 5 bases. CDR3 length equals 14 residues. The V end was cut by 5 bases, the J end by 8 bases, with 16 bases between. CDR1 and CDR2 (germline): SGHDT, YYEEEE. CDR3 sequence: CASRDRDAFEKLFF. The CDR3 DNA follows: TGTGCCAGCAGGGATAGGGACGCCTTCGAAAAACTGTTTTTT. Complete variable domain (other parts from reference TRBV5-6 and TRBJ1-4): DAGVTQSPTHLIKTRGQQVTLRCSPKSGHDTVSWYQQALGQGPQFIFQYYEEEERQRGNFPDRFSGHQFPNYSSELNVNALLLGDSALYLCASRDRDAFEKLFFGSGTQLSVL.

This clone showed up just once. The V call is TRBV5-6, the J call TRBJ2-1; no definite D call. Germline V gives CDR1 SGHDT, CDR2 YYEEEE. The CDR3 totals 14 residues. Trimming took 0 bases from V and 0 from J, leaving 4 bases between them. The CDR3 region is CASSLGSSYNEQFF. In DNA, the CDR3 is TGTGCCAGCAGCTTGGGGAGCTCCTACAATGAGCAGTTCTTC.

V is TRBV6-1 and J is TRBJ1-1; D remains unclear. The V gene lost 8 bases and the J gene lost 8 bases, with 12 bases spanning the gap. Germline CDR1 reads MNHNS; CDR2 reads SASEGT. The CDR3 has 11 residues. The CDR3 region has the DNA TGTGCCAGCGCCAATAGTCCCGAAGCTTTCTTT. Protein: CASANSPEAFF.

This chain uses TRBV19 with TRBJ2-3, with 7 bases aligning to TRBD1. Germline V gene data show CDR1 as LNHDA and CDR2 as SQIVND (reference sequence). Trimming removed 4 bases from V and 1 base from J; junction bases left unmatched: 5. This CDR3 contains 15 residues. This CDR3 is CASSTDRVGTDTQYF. Here the CDR3 DNA reads TGTGCCAGTAGTACTGACAGGGTCGGCACAGATACGCAGTATTTT. Together with reference TRBV19 and TRBJ2-3, the CDR3 gives the full variable domain: DGGITQSPKYLFRKEGQNVTLSCEQNLNHDAMYWYRQDPGQGLRLIYYSQIVNDFQKGDIAEGYSVSREKKESFPLTVTSAQKNPTAFYLCASSTDRVGTDTQYFGPGTRLTVL.

This sequence joins TRBV6-5 and TRBJ1-1, with TRBD1 as a possible D gene (6 bases). CDR3 length: 15 amino acids. The germline V gene encodes CDR1 MNHEY and CDR2 SVGAGI. V was clipped by 2 bases and J by 4 bases, with 14 bases between them. CDR3 sequence: CASSYTLQGITEAFF. The CDR3 nucleotides read TGTGCCAGCAGTTACACCCTACAGGGAATCACTGAAGCTTTCTTT.

The rearrangement uses TRBV19 and TRBJ2-1; tentative D call: TRBD2 (6 bases). CDR1 is LNHDA, CDR2 SQIVND, per germline (reference sequence). Trimming left V 6 bases short and J 3 bases short, with 18 bases between. This CDR3 is built from 16 residues. For the CDR3, the DNA is TGTGCCAGTAGCCCCGGGAGACCAACCTTCTACAATGAGCAGTTCTTC. The encoded protein is CASSPGRPTFYNEQFF.

The rearrangement uses TRBV10-3 and TRBJ2-7, with 8 bases identical to TRBD1. CDR3 length: 12 amino acids. Germline CDR1 ENHRY, CDR2 SYGVKD. The trim removed 8 bases at V and 2 bases at J, leaving 2 bases unmatched. The DNA for the CDR3 is TGTGCCATCGGGGGACAGGCCTACGAGCAGTACTTC. This codes for CAIGGQAYEQYF.

The chain uses TRBV30 and TRBJ1-2; tentatively, D is TRBD1 (6 bases). Germline assignment: CDR1 GTSNPN and CDR2 SVGIG (reference sequence). The CDR3 sequence is 13 residues long. Trimming shortened V by 4 bases and J by 3 bases, and 12 bases separated the two germline ends. Written as DNA, the CDR3 is TGTGCCTGGATCTTACAGGGTGACTATGGCTACACCTTC. It specifies CAWILQGDYGYTF.

V is TRBV7-9 and J is TRBJ2-5; D tentatively reads TRBD1 or TRBD2 (6 bases each). The J call could be wrong; TRBJ2-7 is a better fit for the DNA end. Germline CDR1 and CDR2: SEHNR and FQNEAQ (reference sequence). This CDR3 is built from 12 residues. The CDR3 is CATGGGGYEQYF. The CDR3 nucleotides read TGTGCCACCGGAGGGGGAGGCTACGAGCAGTACTTC.

The chain has TRBV19 and TRBJ2-1, with 12 bases matching TRBD1. Trimming took 6 bases from V and 6 from J; bases not matched to a gene: 9. The CDR3 totals 16 residues. The germline CDR1 and CDR2 sequences are LNHDA and SQIVND (reference sequence). The CDR3 loop reads CASSPPGGQGANEQFF. For the CDR3, the DNA is TGTGCCAGTAGCCCTCCTGGGGGACAGGGGGCCAATGAGCAGTTCTTC.

The count of this clone is one. V usage is TRBV28 and J usage is TRBJ1-1; 7 bases are a match to TRBD1. The V gene's germline CDR1 is MDHEN and CDR2 SYDVKM. There are 13 residues in the CDR3. V trimming: 9 bases; J trimming: 1 base; junction bases outside the gene matches: 5. The CDR3 region has the DNA TGTGCCAGTTCAGACAGGGCGAACACTGAAGCTTTCTTT. Its translation: CASSDRANTEAFF.

The chain links TRBV6-6 to TRBJ1-4, with a possible D match to TRBD1 (5 bases). Trimming removed 7 bases at V and 5 bases at J, with 11 bases between. This CDR3 is 13 amino acids long. CDR1 is MNHNY, CDR2 SVGAGI, per germline (reference sequence). The CDR3 protein is CASTNRRNEKLFF. In DNA form, the CDR3 reads TGTGCCAGCACCAACAGGAGGAATGAAAAACTGTTTTTT.

The rearrangement uses TRBV19 and TRBJ1-2; D is possibly TRBD1 (5 bases). CDR3 length equals 15 residues. The V end was cut by 4 bases, the J end by 3 bases, with 15 bases between. Germline CDR1 LNHDA, CDR2 SQIVND (reference sequence). In nucleotides, the CDR3 is TGTGCCAGTAGTAATAGGGGCAGGAACGACTATGGCTACACCTTC. This sequence encodes CASSNRGRNDYGYTF. Full variable domain (outside the CDR3, taken from reference TRBV19 and TRBJ1-2): DGGITQSPKYLFRKEGQNVTLSCEQNLNHDAMYWYRQDPGQGLRLIYYSQIVNDFQKGDIAEGYSVSREKKESFPLTVTSAQKNPTAFYLCASSNRGRNDYGYTFGSGTRLTVV.

V usage is TRBV2 and J usage is TRBJ1-3; D gene ambiguous. CDR3 size: 14 residues. V was clipped by 8 bases and J by 0 bases, with 11 bases between them. Germline V gene data show CDR1 as SNHLY and CDR2 as FYNNEI. The CDR3 spells CASEPGFSGNTIYF. DNA of the CDR3: TGTGCCAGCGAACCGGGGTTCTCTGGAAACACCATATATTTT.

A single count supports this clone. J is TRBJ2-5 and V is TRBV28; TRBD2 matches at 8 bases. The CDR3 loop spans 15 amino acids. CDR1 and CDR2 from the germline V gene are MDHEN and SYDVKM. With 2 bases clipped from V and 4 bases from J, the junction kept 6 bases outside the gene matches. As DNA, the CDR3 is TGTGCCAGCAGTTTAGGGTCGGGGGGGCGAGAGACCCAGTACTTC. It encodes CASSLGSGGRETQYF.

The V call is TRBV7-8, the J call TRBJ2-1; D is perhaps TRBD1 (6 bases). The V end was cut by 2 bases, the J end by 2 bases, with 19 bases between. The CDR3 sequence is 18 residues long. Germline CDR1 SGHVS, CDR2 FQNEAQ. Here the CDR3 DNA reads TGTGCCAGCAGCTTAATGGTCTGGGACATTCCTACCTACAATGAGCAGTTCTTC. This translates into CASSLMVWDIPTYNEQFF.

CDR3 residues: CASSVGGGERTDTQYF. The CDR3 DNA is TGTGCCAGCAGCGTAGGTGGGGGAGAAAGAACAGATACGCAGTATTTT. The chain recombines TRBV9 with TRBJ2-3; perhaps D is TRBD1 or TRBD2 (5 bases each). The CDR3 length is 16 residues. Germline CDR1 SGDLS, CDR2 YYNGEE. Deletions cut 0 bases from V and 3 bases from J, with 14 bases between.

The chain links TRBV28 to TRBJ1-3, with a weak D call TRBD1 (5 bases). Germline loops: CDR1 MDHEN, CDR2 SYDVKM. The germline V and J ends were trimmed by 5 bases and 0 bases, with 8 bases remaining between them. The CDR3 contains 14 residues. The CDR3 reads CASSPGGSGNTIYF. CDR3 bases: TGTGCCAGCAGTCCCGGGGGCTCTGGAAACACCATATATTTT. Supplemented by reference TRBV28 and TRBJ1-3, the full variable domain reads DVKVTQSSRYLVKRTGEKVFLECVQDMDHENMFWYRQDPGLGLRLIYFSYDVKMKEKGDIPEGYSVSREKKERFSLILESASTNQTSMYLCASSPGGSGNTIYFGEGSWLTVV.

A word on this clone: This sample includes further DNA sequences coding for the same CDR3. V is TRBV7-3 and J is TRBJ1-1; possibly TRBD1 for D (6 bases). From germline, CDR1 is SGHTA and CDR2 FQGTGA. V lost 2 bases, J lost 4 bases, and 11 bases lay in between. The CDR3 is 14 amino acids. Here the CDR3 DNA reads TGTGCCAGCAGCTTAGGGGGCGCGGGCACTGAAGCTTTCTTT. Translating gives CASSLGGAGTEAFF.

Here the CDR3 reads CASSPRGQGDGNTIYF. The CDR3 region has the DNA TGTGCCAGCAGCCCCCGGGGACAGGGGGACGGAAACACCATATATTTT. This chain uses TRBV7-9 with TRBJ1-3, with 11 nucleotides matching TRBD1. Germline V gives CDR1 SEHNR, CDR2 FQNEAQ (reference sequence). V gave up 5 bases and J gave up 4 bases; unmatched junction bases: 7. This CDR3 contains 16 residues.

This chain joins TRBV30 and TRBJ1-2; possibly TRBD1 for D (6 bases). CDR3 length: 14 residues. The germline V gene encodes CDR1 GTSNPN and CDR2 SVGIG (reference sequence). V was cut by 0 bases and J by 5 bases, with 13 bases left in between. For the CDR3, the DNA is TGTGCCTGGAGTGTACAGGGATCGTGGTATGGCTACACCTTC. As protein: CAWSVQGSWYGYTF.

The J gene is TRBJ2-3, the V gene TRBV5-1; 9 bases are shared with TRBD2. The CDR3 is 17 amino acids. Germline CDR1 and CDR2: SGHRS and YFSETQ. V was clipped by 2 bases and J by 0 bases; unmatched bases: 7. This CDR3 reads CASSFRGGESSTDTQYF. CDR3 sequence (DNA): TGCGCCAGCAGCTTTCGCGGGGGGGAATCTAGCACAGATACGCAGTATTTT.

V usage is TRBV19 and J usage is TRBJ1-5; D call uncertain. The germline V gene encodes CDR1 LNHDA and CDR2 SQIVND (reference sequence). The CDR3 runs to 14 residues. The V and J ends lost 3 bases and 5 bases respectively, with 11 bases between them. The CDR3 sequence: CASSMVLLHQPQHF. The CDR3 DNA reads as TGTGCCAGTAGTATGGTCCTTCTTCATCAGCCCCAGCATTTT.